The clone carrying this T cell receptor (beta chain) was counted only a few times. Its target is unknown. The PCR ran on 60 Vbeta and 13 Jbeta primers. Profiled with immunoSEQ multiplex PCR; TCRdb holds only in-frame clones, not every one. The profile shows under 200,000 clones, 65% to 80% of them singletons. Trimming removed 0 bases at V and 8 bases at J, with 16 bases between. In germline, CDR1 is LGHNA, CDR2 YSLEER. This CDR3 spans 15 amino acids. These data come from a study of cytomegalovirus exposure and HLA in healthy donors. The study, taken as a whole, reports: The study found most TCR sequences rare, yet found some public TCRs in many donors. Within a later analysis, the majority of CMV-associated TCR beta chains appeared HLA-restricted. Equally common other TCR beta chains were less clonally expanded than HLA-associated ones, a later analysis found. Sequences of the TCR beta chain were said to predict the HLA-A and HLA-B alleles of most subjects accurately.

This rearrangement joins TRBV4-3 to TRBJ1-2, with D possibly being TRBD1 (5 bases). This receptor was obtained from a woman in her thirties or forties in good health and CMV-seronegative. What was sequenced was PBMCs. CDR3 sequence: CASSQDRQGVWGYTF. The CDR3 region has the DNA TGCGCCAGCAGCCAAGATCGGCAAGGGGTTTGGGGCTACACCTTC.